The rows below give T cell receptor beta chains drawn from one sample of a study of T cells in Graves' hyperthyroidism and ophthalmopathy. Via MiXCR, TCRdb re-called the multiplex PCR reads, giving one row per CDR3 protein. This sample has hundreds of thousands of distinct CDR3 sequences; 45% occur once, and the top ten carry under 8%. The specimen sequenced was peripheral blood or thyroid tissue (not recorded which). The receptor source for this set is an adult man with Graves' disease, either hyperthyroidism or ophthalmopathy (not recorded which). The CDR3 runs from the conserved cysteine through the conserved F or W. Some rows have no size entry. The others give once, few or many, or a class for an expanded clone.

.,TRBV20-1,CSAGTPGREGEQYF
many,TRBV25-1,CASSEYYGDQPQHF
.,TRBV29-1,CSVERGSVGTDQHF
few,TRBV20-1,CSGAGPINQPQHF
.,TRBV7-2,CASSSGQGTGMGEQYF
.,TRBV5-4,CASSRAYGEQETQYF
many,TRBV29-1,CSVEDEARFYGYTF
.,TRBV20-1,CSARDYRKGVYEQYF
.,TRBV5-1,CASHRDTNTEAFF
few,TRBV9,CASRSGNMANQPQHF
many,TRBV7-2,CASSLGQGQAFF
.,TRBV11-1,CASRQRQGEYEQYF
many,TRBV24-1,CATSTWDYGYTF
.,TRBV20-1,CSARPLPGQGSHTEAFF
many,TRBV29-1,CSVALGGQGSAKTQYF
.,TRBV19,CASLRGGGDQPQHF
few,TRBV7-9,CASSSRQGGNTEAFF
few,TRBV5-1,CASSLDPGGKGYTF
.,TRBV12-3/TRBV12-4,CASSHGLYRYTF
.,TRBV28,CASSLLGNGSPLHF
.,TRBV6-5,CASSYGEDSVGYTF
many,TRBV7-2,CASSLARIGAGNTIYF
.,TRBV27,CASHDNNDNQPQHF
.,TRBV7-9,CASSQGGQGAYGYTF
many,TRBV29-1,CSVPRTGEGYGYTF
few,TRBV7-8,CAGSLVWSGTEAFF
many,TRBV2,CASAQGLDEKLFF
.,TRBV28,CASSSAGAGRGEQYF
once,TRBV11-1,CASSLVPGPDTQYF
.,TRBV7-8,CASSLGGGFVTEEAFF
few,TRBV11-2,CASSLVGQIYEQYF
few,TRBV6-6,CASSPPTGAGQPQHF
many,TRBV15,CATSREGGLQETQYF